This is a list of T cell receptor beta chains from one sample in a study of T-cell reconstitution after alpha-beta-depleted transplantation in children. TCRdb itself ran the PCR reads through MiXCR, one entry per CDR3 protein. The repertoire holds roughly 100,000 distinct CDR3 sequences, with approximately 8.4% as singletons. Specimen: PBMCs from the stem cell graft donor, collected from the stem cell graft. These receptors originate from a human donor who donated a stem cell graft to a child with congenital amegakaryocytic thrombocytopenia. CDR3s include the opening cysteine and the closing phenylalanine or tryptophan. The D gene is left open where the match is weak. Clone sizes are shown as once, few, many or a size class.

TRBJ2-7,NA,TRBV7-2,many,TGTGCCAGCAGCTTATCCGGGACTGGGCTGTACTTC,CASSLSGTGLYF
TRBJ1-2,TRBD1,TRBV6-5,many,TGTGCCAGCAGTTACGGTGGGCAGGGGGATGGCTACACCTTC,CASSYGGQGDGYTF
TRBJ2-5,TRBD1,TRBV5-1,many,TGCGCCAGCAGCTTGATCGTCGTGGGACAGGGAAAGACCCAGTACTTC,CASSLIVVGQGKTQYF
TRBJ2-1,TRBD1,TRBV5-1,many,TGCGCCAGCAGCCTGGACAGGGGCTCCTACAATGAGCAGTTCTTC,CASSLDRGSYNEQFF
TRBJ2-3,TRBD2,TRBV10-3,many,TGTGCCATCAGTAGCGGGGGCACAGATACGCAGTATTTT,CAISSGGTDTQYF
TRBJ2-5,NA,TRBV15,many,TGTGCCACCAGCCGCCGGGCGGGGATGCTGCAAGAGACCCAGTACTTC,CATSRRAGMLQETQYF
TRBJ2-7,TRBD1,TRBV6-2/TRBV6-3,few,TGTGCCAGCAGTTGGGACAGTGGCTCCTACGAGCAGTACTTC,CASSWDSGSYEQYF
TRBJ1-6,TRBD1,TRBV12-3/TRBV12-4,many,TGTGCCAGCAGGACTTCGACAGGGGCGCGCAATTCACCCCTCCACTTT,CASRTSTGARNSPLHF
TRBJ2-5,TRBD1,TRBV20-1,many,TGCAGTGCTTCTACAGGGGAACGGGAGACCCAGTACTTC,CSASTGERETQYF
TRBJ1-1,NA,TRBV7-9,many,TGTGCCAGCAGCCTAATACCGGACACTGAAGCTTTCTTT,CASSLIPDTEAFF
TRBJ2-1,NA,TRBV4-1,many,TGCGCCAGCAGCCAACAATTCGGAGGGGATGAGCAGTTCTTC,CASSQQFGGDEQFF
TRBJ1-1,TRBD1,TRBV12-3/TRBV12-4,few,TGTGCCAGCAGTCCCCCGACAGGGAGGAACACTGAAGCTTTCTTT,CASSPPTGRNTEAFF
TRBJ2-3,TRBD2,TRBV12-3/TRBV12-4,many,TGTGCCAGCAGGAGAGCGGGGGGGTGGAATACGCAGTATTTT,CASRRAGGWNTQYF
TRBJ1-1,TRBD1,TRBV12-3/TRBV12-4,many,TGTGCCAGCAGTAAAGGACAGGTGGCTTTCTTT,CASSKGQVAFF
TRBJ2-4,NA,TRBV20-1,many,TGCAGTGCTAGAGATTCTTGGGCAGGGCCAGGCATTCAGTACTTC,CSARDSWAGPGIQYF